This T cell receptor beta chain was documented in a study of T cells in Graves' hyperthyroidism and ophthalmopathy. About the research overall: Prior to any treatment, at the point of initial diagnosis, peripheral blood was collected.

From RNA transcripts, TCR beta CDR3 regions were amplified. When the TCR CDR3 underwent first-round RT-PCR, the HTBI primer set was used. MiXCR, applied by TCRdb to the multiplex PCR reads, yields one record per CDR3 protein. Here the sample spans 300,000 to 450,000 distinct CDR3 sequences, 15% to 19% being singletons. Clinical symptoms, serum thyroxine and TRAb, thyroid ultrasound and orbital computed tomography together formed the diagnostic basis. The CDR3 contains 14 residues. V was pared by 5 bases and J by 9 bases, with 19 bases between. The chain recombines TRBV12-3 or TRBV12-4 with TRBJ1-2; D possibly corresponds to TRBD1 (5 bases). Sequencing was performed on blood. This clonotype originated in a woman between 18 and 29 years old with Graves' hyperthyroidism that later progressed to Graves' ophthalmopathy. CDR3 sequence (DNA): TGTGCCAGCAGTCACCGAGCCAGGGACGGTCGCTACACCTTC. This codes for CASSHRARDGRYTF.